The following is a T cell receptor beta chain sequence with its context. This specimen belongs to a study of blood T cell repertoires in COVID-19. Turning to the study itself: From T cells, B-cell-depleted T cells, or PBMCs came the material, which was cDNA or gDNA.

Participants were placed into cohorts based on the clinical history they reported. The study counted Cohort 3 donors as recovered given two negative PCRs, clearance, or symptom resolution. The CDR3 is made up of 14 amino acids. V shed 4 bases and J shed 5 bases, with 14 bases lying between them. Germline loops: CDR1 MGHDK, CDR2 SYGVNS. Original data processing: Reference gene primer amplification gave estimated nucleated cell counts. Profiling relied on immunoSEQ multiplex PCR, and the TCRdb table lists in-frame clones only, not all of them. V and J calls plus clone size are reproduced from that table; the DNA served to infer D and trimming. The sample holds approximately 260,000 clones, around 92% seen once.

The clonotype originates from a woman aged 60-75 years who had recovered from COVID-19. Sequencing was carried out using PBMCs or T cells enriched from blood (not recorded which). The V and J genes are TRBV25-1 and TRBJ1-2; TRBD1 might be the D (6 bases). The CDR3 DNA sequence: TGTGCCAGCAGTGGTGACAGGATTAGATATGGCTACACCTTC. It translates to CASSGDRIRYGYTF.